This T cell receptor beta chain emerged from a study of cytotoxic CD8 clonotypes in ibrutinib-treated CLL. Across the whole study: On average, each sample had roughly 230,000 productive templates and under 95,000 productive rearrangements. Study results and caveats: At ibrutinib response, clonality increased, and at progression it declined back toward baseline. Age-matched healthy donor levels were exceeded by baseline clonality, which tracked circulating CD8+ T-cell counts.

Germline V CDR1 and CDR2: SGHNT, YYREEE (reference sequence). The CDR3 has 14 amino acids. Trimming at V came to 0 bases and at J to 4 bases, leaving 2 bases not matched to a gene. Remarks on this clone: Its antigen is as yet unknown.

Depth targeted 1 in 200,000 to 1 in 1 million T cells, averaging about 9.2x coverage per clonotype. The data were produced by immunoSEQ multiplex PCR, yet TCRdb's version contains in-frame clones alone and is incomplete. The sample carries roughly 16,000 clones, about 60% recorded once. This clonotype was obtained from a human donor with chronic lymphocytic leukemia. The material was PBMCs, obtained before ibrutinib treatment. This chain connects TRBV5-4 to TRBJ1-1, with 8 bases matching TRBD1. The CDR3 sequence is CASSLAQGATEAFF. The DNA for the CDR3 is TGTGCCAGCAGCTTGGCCCAGGGGGCCACTGAAGCTTTCTTT.